This TCR beta chain was sequenced during a study of T cell responses to AZD1222 COVID-19 vaccine. Clones were sequenced by immunoSEQ multiplex PCR, and TCRdb holds only the in-frame ones, with some missing. The table records about 190,000 clones, about 94% of them present only once. The germline V and J ends were trimmed by 3 bases and 4 bases, with 24 bases remaining between them. This CDR3 spans 18 amino acids. CDR1 is KGHSH and CDR2 is LQKENI in the germline V gene. J is TRBJ2-5 and V is TRBV18; possibly TRBD1 for D (6 bases). The sequence came from an adult in good health. The sample here was peripheral blood, taken on day 0 of AZD1222 vaccination. The CDR3 DNA follows: TGTGCCAGCTCACCGAGATCGCCGATCGGAGTAGGGGGAGAGACCCAGTACTTC. Encoded protein: CASSPRSPIGVGGETQYF.